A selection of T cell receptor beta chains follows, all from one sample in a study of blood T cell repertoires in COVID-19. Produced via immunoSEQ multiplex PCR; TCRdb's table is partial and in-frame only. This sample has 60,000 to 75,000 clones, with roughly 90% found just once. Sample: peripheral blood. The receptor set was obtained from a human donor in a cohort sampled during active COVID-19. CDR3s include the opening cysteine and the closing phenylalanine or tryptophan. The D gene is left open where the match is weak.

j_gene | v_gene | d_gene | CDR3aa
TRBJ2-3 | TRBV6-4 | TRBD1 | CASSDSQGADTQYF
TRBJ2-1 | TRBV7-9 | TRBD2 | CASSLGLAKDNEQFF
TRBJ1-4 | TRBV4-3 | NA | CASSRIGMTAHEKLFF
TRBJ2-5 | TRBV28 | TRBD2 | CASYPLTSGRWSGQETQYF
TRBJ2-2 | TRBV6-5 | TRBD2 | CASSSGRDTGELFF
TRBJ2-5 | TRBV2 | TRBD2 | CASSRGGVETQYF
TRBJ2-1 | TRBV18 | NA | CASSPAAAYNEQFF
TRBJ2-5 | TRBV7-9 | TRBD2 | CASSWERGQETQYF
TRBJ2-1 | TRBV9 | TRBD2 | CASSFHSGGTTYNEQFF
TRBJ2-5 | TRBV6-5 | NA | CASSYNTGGETQYF
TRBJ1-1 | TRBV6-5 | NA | CASSYEAGSEAFF
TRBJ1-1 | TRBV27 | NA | CASSRLGDEAFF
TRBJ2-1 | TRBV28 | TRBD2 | CASSRAGVGGNEQFF
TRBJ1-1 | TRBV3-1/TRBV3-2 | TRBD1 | CASSHSGTGLRSTEAFF
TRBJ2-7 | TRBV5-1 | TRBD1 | CASSLGQGYPYEQYF
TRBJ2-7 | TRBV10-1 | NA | CASSPGGRNSYEQYF
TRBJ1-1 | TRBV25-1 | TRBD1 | CASRQGRLGTEAFF
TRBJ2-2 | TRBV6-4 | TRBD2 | CASSERGDTGELFF
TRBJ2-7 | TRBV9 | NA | CASSAGAVQYF
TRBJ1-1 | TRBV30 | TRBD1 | CAWSPGTVEAFF
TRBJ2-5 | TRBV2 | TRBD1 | CASSDEQGRETQYF
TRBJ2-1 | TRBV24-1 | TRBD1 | CATSDLRDREDNEQFF
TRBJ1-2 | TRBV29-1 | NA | CSVEDSQDGYTF
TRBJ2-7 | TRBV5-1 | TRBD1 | CASSQPGQGAYEQYF
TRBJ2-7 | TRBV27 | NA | CASSLGLAGEQYF
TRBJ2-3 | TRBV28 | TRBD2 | CASSLAGGPTDTQYF
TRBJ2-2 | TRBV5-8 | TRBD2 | CASFRGGLAGPTNTGELFF
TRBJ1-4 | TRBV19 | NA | CASSQGRVEKLFF
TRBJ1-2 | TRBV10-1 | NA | CASSPFNYGYTF
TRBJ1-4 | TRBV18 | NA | CASSTTTTNEKLFF
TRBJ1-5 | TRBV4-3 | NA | CASSQSRGYQPQHF
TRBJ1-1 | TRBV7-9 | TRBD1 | CASSMTGGTEAFF
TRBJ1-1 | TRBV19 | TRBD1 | CASSIGTGFEAFF
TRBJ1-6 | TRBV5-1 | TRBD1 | CASTQGGDNSPLHF
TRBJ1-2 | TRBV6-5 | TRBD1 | CASSPTGGNYGYTF
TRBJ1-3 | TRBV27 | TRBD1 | CASSLIGPQGAAGNTIYF
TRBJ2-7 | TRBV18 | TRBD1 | CASSPLKSGTGKTYEQYF
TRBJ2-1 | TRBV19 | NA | CASSPLAEFSSYNEQFF
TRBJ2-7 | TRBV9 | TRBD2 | CASSSVGGVPYEQYF
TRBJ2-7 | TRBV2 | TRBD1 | CASSVRGPSSYEQYF
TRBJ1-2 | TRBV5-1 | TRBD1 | CASSSETGGEWDGYTF
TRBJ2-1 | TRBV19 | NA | CASSKGHLNEQFF
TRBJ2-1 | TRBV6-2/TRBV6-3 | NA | CASSYGLPEQFF
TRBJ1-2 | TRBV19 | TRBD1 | CASSSQGARYGYTF
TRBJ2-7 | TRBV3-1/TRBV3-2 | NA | CASSQDQYEQYF
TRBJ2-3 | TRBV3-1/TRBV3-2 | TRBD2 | CASSQSTSGPSTDTQYF
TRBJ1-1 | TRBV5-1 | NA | CASSLRTANTEAFF
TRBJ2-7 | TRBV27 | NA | CASRLSGDYEQYF
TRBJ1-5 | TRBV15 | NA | CATSSTGSNNQPQHF
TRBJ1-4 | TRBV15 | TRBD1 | CATSRHRDRGPDWGEKLFF
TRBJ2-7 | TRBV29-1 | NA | CSVQTGTAYEQYF
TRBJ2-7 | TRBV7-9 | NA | CASSLADPERSGSSYEQYF
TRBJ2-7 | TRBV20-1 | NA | CSATVSYEQYF
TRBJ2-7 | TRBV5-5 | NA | CASSLGPYYEQYF